This T cell receptor (beta chain) was profiled in a study of blood T cell repertoires in COVID-19. CDR3 length: 13 residues. Germline V gene data show CDR1 as LNHDA and CDR2 as SQIVND (reference sequence). Losses at the gene ends were 3 bases for V and 9 bases for J; bases not matched to a gene: 7. Some clones are missing from TCRdb's copy, which holds only in-frame ones; the method was immunoSEQ multiplex PCR. The sample contains 240,000 or so clones, around 88% of which appear only once. The J gene is TRBJ1-1, the V gene TRBV19; TRBD1 matches at 7 bases. The sequence came from a man at least 80 years old with acute or convalescent COVID-19. Sequenced sample: peripheral blood. The CDR3 sequence: CASSMGQQLKAFF. The CDR3 DNA follows: TGTGCCAGTAGTATGGGACAGCAGTTAAAAGCTTTCTTT.